This passage covers 23 T cell receptor beta chains from one sample sequenced in a study of shared clonotypes between healthy human individuals (dated by TCRdb to about 2020). The method behind the library was the immunoSEQ multiplex PCR assay. This is the immuneACCESS table as TCRdb keeps it, with only in-frame sequences that have V and J called. A part of the clones is gone; compared with another copy, unresolved V genes explain less than half, and the rest is unexplained. This sample holds over 1.5 million clones; nearly 99% were observed only once. The ten largest clones take up about 0.45% of the sample. The sample comprised naive CD4+ T cells sorted from blood. The cell subset or site label for this specimen denotes: CD45RA+ positively selected. The source of these receptors is a man younger than 40 in good health.

V usage is TRBV25-1 and J usage is TRBJ2-7; 7 bases are a match to TRBD1. V lost 1 base, J lost 3 bases, and 6 bases stayed unmatched. This CDR3 region has 15 residues. CDR1 and CDR2 (germline): MGHDK, SYGVNS. CDR3 in amino acids: CASSESPGQRYEQYF. DNA for the CDR3: TGTGCCAGCAGTGAATCCCCGGGACAGCGCTACGAGCAGTACTTC.

As concerns this clone: At one end the junction does not follow the germline gene, possibly because of a read error. This chain links TRBV7-7 with TRBJ2-7, with 9 bases aligning to TRBD2. Germline lookup yields CDR1 SSHAT and CDR2 FNYEAQ (reference sequence). This CDR3 has 13 amino acids. The CDR3 DNA is TGTGCTAGCAGCGCGACTAGCGGCAACGAGCAGTACTTC. Translating gives CASSATSGNEQYF.

The gene calls are TRBV18 and TRBJ1-1, with a possible D match to TRBD1 (5 bases). Germline V gives CDR1 KGHSH, CDR2 LQKENI. This CDR3 has 14 residues. Trimming stripped 6 bases from V and 1 base from J, with 12 bases between. CDR3 sequence reads: CASSLTDPNTEAFF. The CDR3 DNA reads TGTGCCAGCTCGCTGACAGACCCGAACACTGAAGCTTTCTTT. The full variable domain, in which reference TRBV18 and TRBJ1-1 provide the parts outside the CDR3, is NAGVMQNPRHLVRRRGQEARLRCSPMKGHSHVYWYRQLPEEGLKFMVYLQKENIIDESGMPKERFSAEFPKEGPSILRIQQVVRGDSAAYFCASSLTDPNTEAFFGQGTRLTVV.

The CDR3 reads CASSLAQREVYEQFF. The CDR3 DNA reads as TGTGCCAGCAGCTTGGCACAGCGGGAGGTATATGAGCAGTTCTTC. This chain uses TRBV5-6 with TRBJ2-1; 9 nucleotides align to TRBD2. The CDR3 spans 15 residues. J lost 8 bases, V lost 0 bases, and 6 bases had no gene match. Germline loops: CDR1 SGHDT, CDR2 YYEEEE. Drawing the rest from reference TRBV5-6 and TRBJ2-1, the complete variable domain is DAGVTQSPTHLIKTRGQQVTLRCSPKSGHDTVSWYQQALGQGPQFIFQYYEEEERQRGNFPDRFSGHQFPNYSSELNVNALLLGDSALYLCASSLAQREVYEQFFGPGTRLTVL.

J is TRBJ1-5 and V is TRBV6-1; D is undetermined. This CDR3 spans 15 amino acids. CDR1 and CDR2 (germline): MNHNS, SASEGT. Trimming left V 4 bases short and J 0 bases short, with 10 bases between. This chain's CDR3 is CASSAGPASNQPQHF. As DNA, the CDR3 is TGTGCCAGCAGTGCTGGACCTGCTAGCAATCAGCCCCAGCATTTT.

This clone was detected once. This chain joins TRBV18 and TRBJ2-1, with a tentative D call TRBD2 (7 bases). The CDR3 covers 16 residues. V was trimmed by 6 bases and J by 1 base, leaving 16 bases between them. Per the germline V gene, CDR1 is KGHSH and CDR2 is LQKENI. In nucleotides, the CDR3 is TGTGCCAGCTCGTCCTTAGGGGGAGGGTCCTACAATGAGCAGTTCTTC. It yields the protein CASSSLGGGSYNEQFF.

The table lists this clone with a count of one. Distinct nucleotide sequences in the sample also encode this CDR3. V is TRBV25-1 and J is TRBJ1-5, with 8 bases fitting TRBD1. Trimming cost V 6 bases and J 4 bases; bases outside gene matches: 5. CDR1 and CDR2 (germline): MGHDK, SYGVNS. CDR3 length equals 14 residues. The CDR3 bases are TGTGCCAGCAGGGGGACAGGTCCTAATCAGCCCCAGCATTTT. It encodes CASRGTGPNQPQHF.

In its sample, this clone was seen once. This sequence joins TRBV9 and TRBJ2-1, with 7 bases aligning to TRBD1. With V trimmed by 4 bases and J by 8 bases, 12 bases remained unmatched. Germline lookup yields CDR1 SGDLS and CDR2 YYNGEE. The CDR3 is made up of 15 amino acids. The CDR3 nucleotides read TGTGCCAGCAGCCCTGCGGCAGGGGGTTCGGATGAGCAGTTCTTC. This encodes CASSPAAGGSDEQFF.

The chain is built from TRBV28 and TRBJ1-1; D uncertain. There are 14 residues in the CDR3. Trimming pared 2 bases from V and 2 bases from J, leaving 9 bases between. Germline V gives CDR1 MDHEN, CDR2 SYDVKM. Written as DNA, the CDR3 is TGTGCCAGCAGTTTAGCCGGATTTAACACTGAAGCTTTCTTT. This translates into CASSLAGFNTEAFF.

V gene TRBV15 combines with J gene TRBJ2-5, with unresolved D. The CDR3 runs to 13 residues. The germline CDR1 and CDR2 sequences are LNHNV and YYDKDF (reference sequence). With 2 bases removed from V and 1 base from J, the gap between germline ends came to 5 bases. The chain's CDR3 is CATSRHSQETQYF. CDR3 DNA sequence: TGTGCCACCAGCAGACACTCCCAAGAGACCCAGTACTTC.

The V call is TRBV18, the J call TRBJ2-1; TRBD1 matches at 9 bases. The V segment lost 5 bases and the J segment 2 bases; nucleotides outside the gene matches: 7. Germline V CDR1 and CDR2: KGHSH, LQKENI. The CDR3 is 16 residues long. CDR3 protein: CASSYRDRVTYNEQFF. The CDR3 region has the DNA TGTGCCAGCTCATATCGGGACAGGGTGACCTACAATGAGCAGTTCTTC.

CDR3 bases: TGTGCCAGCAGTTTGGGGGTCGACGCGGACCCATCTCACTATGGCTACACCTTC. The encoded protein is CASSLGVDADPSHYGYTF. The genes are TRBV27 and TRBJ1-2; a weak D match, TRBD1 (5 bases). CDR1 MNHEY and CDR2 SMNVEV come from the germline V gene (reference sequence). Trimming took off 3 bases at V and 3 bases at J, with 23 bases between the two ends. CDR3 length equals 18 residues.

The rearrangement joins TRBV11-2 to TRBJ2-7; D gene ambiguous. Between the trimmed V and J ends, which lost 0 bases and 2 bases, there was a span of 14 bases. This CDR3 is 16 amino acids long. Germline values: CDR1 SGHAT, CDR2 FQNNGV. The CDR3 nucleotides read TGTGCCAGCAGCTTAGAACAGATTTTTACCCCCTACGAGCAGTACTTC. Amino acid sequence: CASSLEQIFTPYEQYF. The full variable domain, in which reference TRBV11-2 and TRBJ2-7 provide the parts outside the CDR3, is EAGVAQSPRYKIIEKRQSVAFWCNPISGHATLYWYQQILGQGPKLLIQFQNNGVVDDSQLPKDRFSAERLKGVDSTLKIQPAKLEDSAVYLCASSLEQIFTPYEQYFGPGTRLTVT.

This CDR3 is CASSLNQGVGNQPQHF. The CDR3 DNA reads TGTGCCAGCAGCTTGAATCAGGGGGTGGGCAATCAGCCCCAGCATTTT. The chain couples TRBV5-6 to TRBJ1-5, with 7 bases fitting TRBD1. The CDR3 is 16 residues long. In germline, CDR1 is SGHDT, CDR2 YYEEEE. The trim removed 1 base at V and 2 bases at J, leaving 6 bases unmatched.

The V gene is TRBV5-1, the J gene TRBJ2-7; 8 bases agree with TRBD2. The V gene's germline CDR1 is SGHRS and CDR2 YFSETQ. V shed 4 bases, J shed 2 bases, and the junction held 11 bases outside the gene matches. This CDR3 has 16 residues. CDR3 loop: CASSRNAGSGTYEQYF. The CDR3 bases are TGCGCCAGCAGCCGGAACGCGGGTAGCGGGACCTACGAGCAGTACTTC.

V gene TRBV19 combines with J gene TRBJ2-3; tentatively, D is TRBD1 (5 bases). The germline V gene encodes CDR1 LNHDA and CDR2 SQIVND (reference sequence). The length of the CDR3 is 14 residues. V was trimmed by 7 bases and J by 5 bases, leaving 16 bases between them. In nucleotides, the CDR3 is TGTGCCAGTACTCCAGGGCTGGCTGGAGATACGCAGTATTTT. Protein product: CASTPGLAGDTQYF. Full variable domain (rest looked up from reference TRBV19 and TRBJ2-3): DGGITQSPKYLFRKEGQNVTLSCEQNLNHDAMYWYRQDPGQGLRLIYYSQIVNDFQKGDIAEGYSVSREKKESFPLTVTSAQKNPTAFYLCASTPGLAGDTQYFGPGTRLTVL.

A word on this clone: At the DNA level, this CDR3 is encoded by other sequences in the same sample as well. The rearrangement uses TRBV28 and TRBJ2-7, with D uncertain. This CDR3 region has 12 residues. V was cut by 5 bases and J by 4 bases, with 9 bases left in between. Germline CDR1 is MDHEN and CDR2 is SYDVKM. For the CDR3, the DNA is TGTGCCAGCAGTCCAACGCCTTACGAGCAGTACTTC. Translated: CASSPTPYEQYF.

This clone appeared once. The chain couples TRBV7-9 to TRBJ1-3; D is unresolved. Trimming stripped 5 bases from V and 0 bases from J, with 11 bases between. Germline values: CDR1 SEHNR, CDR2 FQNEAQ (reference sequence). The CDR3 sequence is 15 residues long. The CDR3 DNA sequence: TGTGCCAGCAGCCCGCGTTCCTACTCTGGAAACACCATATATTTT. Encoded protein: CASSPRSYSGNTIYF.

The chain employs TRBV11-3 and TRBJ2-3; D gene uncertain. The CDR3 contains 14 residues. V gave up 5 bases and J gave up 0 bases, with 9 bases separating them. Germline assignment: CDR1 SGHNT and CDR2 YENEEA. The CDR3 DNA reads as TGTGCCAGCAGCCGGAAGGCTAGCACAGATACGCAGTATTTT. This codes for CASSRKASTDTQYF. The full variable domain, in which reference TRBV11-3 and TRBJ2-3 provide the parts outside the CDR3, is EAGVVQSPRYKIIEKKQPVAFWCNPISGHNTLYWYLQNLGQGPELLIRYENEEAVDDSQLPKDRFSAERLKGVDSTLKIQPAELGDSAVYLCASSRKASTDTQYFGPGTRLTVL.

The rearrangement links TRBV30 to TRBJ2-7; the D gene is possibly TRBD2 (5 bases). Deletions cut 4 bases from V and 0 bases from J, with 7 bases between. CDR1 is GTSNPN, CDR2 SVGIG, per germline (reference sequence). This CDR3 has 12 amino acids. The CDR3 protein is CAWNGNSYEQYF. DNA of the CDR3: TGTGCCTGGAACGGGAACTCCTACGAGCAGTACTTC.

The chain links TRBV29-1 to TRBJ2-5; 10 bases match TRBD2. Germline trimming cut 5 bases from V and 5 bases from J; bases unmatched to any gene: 11. From germline, CDR1 is SQVTM and CDR2 ANQGSEA. The length of the CDR3 is 15 residues. The CDR3 DNA reads TGCAGCGTTAATCCACTAGCGGGAAGTTCGGAGACCCAGTACTTC. This translates into CSVNPLAGSSETQYF.

The chain links TRBV18 to TRBJ1-1; 9 positions agree with TRBD1. The ends lost 3 bases at V and 4 bases at J; junction bases unmatched: 6. The germline gives CDR1 KGHSH, CDR2 LQKENI. The CDR3 runs to 15 residues. CDR3 in amino acids: CASSPRTGEITEAFF. The CDR3 DNA sequence: TGTGCCAGCTCACCCAGGACAGGGGAGATCACTGAAGCTTTCTTT.

J is TRBJ2-1 and V is TRBV18; 11 nucleotides agree with TRBD2. V shed 7 bases and J 9 bases; nucleotides not matched to a gene: 11. Germline V gives CDR1 KGHSH, CDR2 LQKENI. The CDR3 is 15 amino acids. CDR3 residues: CASLPTSGRLSEQFF. For the CDR3, the DNA is TGTGCCAGCTTACCCACTAGCGGGAGATTGAGTGAGCAGTTCTTC.